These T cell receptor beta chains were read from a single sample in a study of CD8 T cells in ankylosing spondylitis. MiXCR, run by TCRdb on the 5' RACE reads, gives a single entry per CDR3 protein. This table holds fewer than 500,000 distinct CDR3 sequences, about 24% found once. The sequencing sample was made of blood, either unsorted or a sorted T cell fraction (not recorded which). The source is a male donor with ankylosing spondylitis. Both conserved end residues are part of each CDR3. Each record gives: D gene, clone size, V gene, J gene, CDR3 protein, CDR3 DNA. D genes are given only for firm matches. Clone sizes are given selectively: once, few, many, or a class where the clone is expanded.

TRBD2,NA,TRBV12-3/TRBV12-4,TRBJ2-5,CASRGVSGGVETQYF,TGTGCCAGCAGAGGAGTTTCGGGGGGAGTAGAGACCCAGTACTTC
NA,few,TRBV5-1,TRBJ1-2,CASSLESATYGYTF,TGCGCCAGCAGCTTGGAGTCAGCCACCTATGGCTACACCTTC
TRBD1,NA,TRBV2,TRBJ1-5,CASTGQGNQPQHF,TGTGCCAGCACCGGACAGGGGAATCAGCCCCAGCATTTT
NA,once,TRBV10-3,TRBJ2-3,CAIREFTADTQYF,TGTGCCATCCGGGAGTTTACTGCAGATACGCAGTATTTT
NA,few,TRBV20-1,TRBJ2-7,CSARDLERSHEQYF,TGCAGTGCTAGAGATCTCGAAAGGTCCCACGAGCAGTACTTC
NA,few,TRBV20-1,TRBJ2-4,CSAPWGRPLAKNIQYF,TGCAGTGCTCCATGGGGACGGCCTCTAGCCAAAAACATTCAGTACTTC
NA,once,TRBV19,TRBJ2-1,CASSIDWLSYNEQFF,TGTGCCAGTAGTATAGACTGGCTTTCCTACAATGAGCAGTTCTTC
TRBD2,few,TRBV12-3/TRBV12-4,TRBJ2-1,CASSSGPGLAGEGEQFF,TGTGCCAGCAGTTCCGGACCGGGACTAGCGGGAGAGGGTGAGCAGTTCTTC
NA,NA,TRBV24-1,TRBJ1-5,CATGPNRGNNQPQHF,TGTGCCACCGGACCGAACCGGGGAAACAATCAGCCCCAGCATTTT
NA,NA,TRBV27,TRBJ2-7,CASSKDSAYEQYF,TGTGCCAGCAGCAAAGACAGTGCCTACGAGCAGTACTTC
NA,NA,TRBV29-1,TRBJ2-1,CSVADNQGSSYNEQFF,TGCAGCGTTGCCGACAATCAGGGGTCCTCCTACAATGAGCAGTTCTTC
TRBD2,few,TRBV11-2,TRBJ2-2,CASSLQGLAGVANTGELFF,TGTGCCAGCAGCTTACAAGGACTAGCGGGAGTTGCGAACACCGGGGAGCTGTTTTTT
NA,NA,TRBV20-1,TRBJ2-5,CSATRGTQGETQYF,TGCAGTGCTACGAGGGGGACCCAAGGGGAGACCCAGTACTTC
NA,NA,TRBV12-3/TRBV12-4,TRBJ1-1,CASHTQTGRVTEAFF,TGTGCCAGCCACACCCAAACAGGGAGAGTCACTGAAGCTTTCTTT
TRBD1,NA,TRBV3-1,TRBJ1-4,CASSRSQGARNEKLFF,TGTGCCAGCAGCCGTTCGCAGGGGGCGCGTAATGAAAAACTGTTTTTT
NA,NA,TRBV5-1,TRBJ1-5,CASSLDGDQPQHF,TGCGCCAGCAGCTTGGACGGGGATCAGCCCCAGCATTTT
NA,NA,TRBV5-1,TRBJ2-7,CASSQQGPRGAGEQYF,TGCGCCAGCAGCCAGCAGGGACCTCGAGGGGCGGGGGAGCAGTACTTC
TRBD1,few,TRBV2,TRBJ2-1,CASRTLHRGRDNEQFF,TGTGCCAGCAGGACCCTCCACAGGGGAAGGGACAATGAGCAGTTCTTC
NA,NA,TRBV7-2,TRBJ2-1,CASSPRWYNEQFF,TGTGCCAGCAGCCCCCGTTGGTACAATGAGCAGTTCTTC
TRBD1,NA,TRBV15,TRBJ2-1,CATSTRSGGGEQFF,TGTGCCACCAGCACAAGATCAGGGGGCGGTGAGCAGTTCTTC
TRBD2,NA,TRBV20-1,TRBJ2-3,CSARPPGGSGRGLTSTDTQYF,TGCAGTGCTAGACCCCCCGGGGGTAGCGGGAGGGGGCTGACAAGCACAGATACGCAGTATTTT
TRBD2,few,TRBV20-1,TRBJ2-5,CSAKPGLAGAETQYF,TGCAGTGCTAAACCAGGCCTAGCGGGAGCAGAGACCCAGTACTTC
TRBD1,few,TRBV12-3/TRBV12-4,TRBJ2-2,CASRCPGTGGDLLTGELFF,TGTGCCAGCAGATGTCCCGGGACAGGGGGCGACCTCTTAACCGGGGAGCTGTTTTTT
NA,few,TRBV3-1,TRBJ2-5,CASSQEVKARWQETQYF,TGTGCCAGCAGCCAAGAGGTAAAGGCCAGGTGGCAAGAGACCCAGTACTTC
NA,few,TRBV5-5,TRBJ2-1,CASSFFRNEQFF,TGTGCCAGCAGCTTCTTTCGGAATGAGCAGTTCTTC
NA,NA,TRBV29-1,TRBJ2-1,CSVEGDSGSSYNEQFF,TGCAGCGTTGAAGGGGACAGCGGGAGCTCCTACAATGAGCAGTTCTTC
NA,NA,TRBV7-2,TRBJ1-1,CASSPTGIRMNTEAFF,TGTGCCAGCAGCCCCACAGGGATCCGTATGAACACTGAAGCTTTCTTT
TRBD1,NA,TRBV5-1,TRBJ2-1,CASGNRGFYNEQFF,TGCGCCAGCGGGAACAGGGGGTTCTACAATGAGCAGTTCTTC
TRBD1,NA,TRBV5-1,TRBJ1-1,CASSPGQGAWNTEAFF,TGCGCCAGCAGCCCTGGACAGGGGGCATGGAACACTGAAGCTTTCTTT
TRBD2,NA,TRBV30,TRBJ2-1,CAWSEGEGEQFF,TGTGCCTGGAGTGAAGGGGAGGGTGAGCAGTTCTTC
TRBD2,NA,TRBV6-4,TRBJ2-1,CATQREPSYNEQFF,TGTGCCACCCAGCGGGAGCCCTCCTACAATGAGCAGTTCTTC
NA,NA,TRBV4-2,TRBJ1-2,CASSQDPDGDYGYTF,TGTGCCAGCAGCCAGGATCCAGACGGAGACTATGGCTACACCTTC
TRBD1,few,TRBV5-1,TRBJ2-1,CASSRGTGDYNEQFF,TGCGCCAGCAGCCGGGGGACAGGGGACTACAATGAGCAGTTCTTC
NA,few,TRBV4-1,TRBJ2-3,CASSHPPYPPKGRDTQYF,TGCGCCAGCAGCCATCCTCCCTACCCCCCGAAGGGACGGGATACGCAGTATTTT
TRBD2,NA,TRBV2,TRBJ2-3,CASINLLAGGADTQYF,TGTGCCAGCATCAACCTACTAGCGGGGGGTGCAGATACGCAGTATTTT
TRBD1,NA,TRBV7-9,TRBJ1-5,CASSLGTGRDQPQHF,TGTGCCAGCAGCTTAGGGACAGGGCGGGATCAGCCCCAGCATTTT
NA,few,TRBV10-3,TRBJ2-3,CAISERASTDTQYF,TGTGCCATCAGTGAGAGGGCAAGCACAGATACGCAGTATTTT
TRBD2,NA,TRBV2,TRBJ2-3,CARSGTSGRHADTQYF,TGTGCCAGAAGCGGGACTAGCGGGAGGCATGCAGATACGCAGTATTTT